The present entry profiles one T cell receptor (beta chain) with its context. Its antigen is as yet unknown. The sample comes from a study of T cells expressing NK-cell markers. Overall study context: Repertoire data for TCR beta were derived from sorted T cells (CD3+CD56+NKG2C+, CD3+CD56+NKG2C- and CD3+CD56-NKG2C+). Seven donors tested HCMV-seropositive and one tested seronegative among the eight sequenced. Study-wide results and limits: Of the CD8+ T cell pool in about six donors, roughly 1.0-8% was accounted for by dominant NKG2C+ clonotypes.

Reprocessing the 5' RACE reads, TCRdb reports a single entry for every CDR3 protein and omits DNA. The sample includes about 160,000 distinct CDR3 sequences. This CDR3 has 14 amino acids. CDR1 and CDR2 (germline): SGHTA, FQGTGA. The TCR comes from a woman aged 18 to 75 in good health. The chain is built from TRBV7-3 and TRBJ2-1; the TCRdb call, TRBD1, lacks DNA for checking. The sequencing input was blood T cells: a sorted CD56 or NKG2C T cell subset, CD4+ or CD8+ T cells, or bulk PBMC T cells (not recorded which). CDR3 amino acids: CASSLMIGGNEQFF.